This T cell receptor beta chain emerged from a study of cytomegalovirus exposure and HLA in healthy donors. Study outcomes and limitations: The later analysis indicated that the majority of CMV-associated TCR beta chains appeared HLA-restricted. Common viral pathogens seemed, in a later analysis, to connect with several of the most significant clusters. Association of a missense DCLRE1C variant with TCR beta V- and J-gene trimming was reported in a later analysis.

The PCR ran on 60 Vbeta and 13 Jbeta primers. TCRdb's table, derived via immunoSEQ multiplex PCR, lists solely in-frame clones and lacks some. The sample records approximately 110,000 clones, less than 80% being singletons. A remark on this clone: Its matching antigen is unknown.

This receptor was obtained from a man in his fifties in good health and CMV-seronegative. Specimen: PBMCs.

The CDR3 is CASSEHQGRGVVRYF. The CDR3 DNA reads as TGTGCCAGCAGTGAACATCAGGGGCGAGGGGTAGTGCGGTACTTC. The chain joins TRBV6-1 to TRBJ2-4; D might be TRBD1 (6 bases). V lost 2 bases, J lost 15 bases, and 23 bases lay in between. Germline V gives CDR1 MNHNS, CDR2 SASEGT. The CDR3 runs 15 residues.